What follows is one T cell receptor beta chain and its context. The antigen is unknown. The germline V gene encodes CDR1 SGHAT and CDR2 FQNNGV. The CDR3 has 15 amino acids. V lost 5 bases and J lost 0, with 11 bases in between. The data stem from a study of OX40 agonist ivuxolimab in advanced cancers. Study details: Treatment of patients was with ivuxolimab, an agonistic anti-OX40 (CD134) antibody.

Profiled with immunoSEQ multiplex PCR; TCRdb holds only in-frame clones, not every one. The table has 35,000 or so clones, roughly nine tenths seen once. Study-wide results and caveats: It was not determined which antigens were specifically recognized by the peripheral T cells that had undergone clonal expansion. Circulating CD4+ and CD8+ T cells showed clonal expansion by week 6 at 0.1 to 3.0 mg/kg.

The chain is built from TRBV11-2 and TRBJ2-1, with a tentative D call TRBD1 (6 bases). The TCR originated in an adult with an advanced solid tumor such as melanoma, head and neck, liver or kidney cancer. Here the sequenced sample was CD4+ or CD8+ T cells sorted from blood, taken in a trial of the OX40 agonist ivuxolimab. CDR3 in DNA: TGTGCCAGCAGCCCCGACAGGAGCTCCTACAATGAGCAGTTCTTC. As protein: CASSPDRSSYNEQFF.